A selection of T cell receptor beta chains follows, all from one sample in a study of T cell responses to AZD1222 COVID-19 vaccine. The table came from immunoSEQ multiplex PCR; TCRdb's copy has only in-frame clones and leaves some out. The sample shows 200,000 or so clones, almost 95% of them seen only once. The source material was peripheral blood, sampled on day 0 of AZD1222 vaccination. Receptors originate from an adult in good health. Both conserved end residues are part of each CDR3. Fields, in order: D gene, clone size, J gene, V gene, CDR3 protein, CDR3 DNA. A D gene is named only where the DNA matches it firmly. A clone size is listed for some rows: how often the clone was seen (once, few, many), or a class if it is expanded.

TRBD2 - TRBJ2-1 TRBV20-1 CSAWGRDYQFF TGCAGTGCTTGGGGCCGGGACTACCAGTTCTTC
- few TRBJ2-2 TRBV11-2 CASSLGGKSTGELFF TGTGCCAGCAGCTTAGGAGGGAAGTCCACCGGGGAGCTGTTTTTT
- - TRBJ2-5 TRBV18 CASSTKETQYF TGTGCCAGCTCGACAAAAGAGACCCAGTACTTC
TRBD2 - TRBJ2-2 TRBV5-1 CASSSTPLLAGEVGELFF TGCGCCAGCAGCTCCACCCCTCTACTAGCGGGAGAGGTCGGGGAGCTGTTTTTT
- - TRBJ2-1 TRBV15 CATSRGGTDYNEQFF TGTGCCACCAGCCGCGGCGGGACCGATTACAATGAGCAGTTCTTC
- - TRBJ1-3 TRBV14 CASSDVSGSGNTIYF TGTGCCAGCAGTGATGTATCCGGCTCTGGAAACACCATATATTTT
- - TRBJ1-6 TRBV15 CATSGWEDSPLHF TGTGCCACCAGCGGTTGGGAGGATTCACCCCTCCACTTT
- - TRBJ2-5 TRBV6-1 CASSEVPSPGETQYF TGTGCCAGCAGTGAAGTCCCCAGCCCCGGGGAGACCCAGTACTTC
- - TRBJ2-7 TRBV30 CALRGALYEQYF TGTGCCCTTCGGGGGGCTCTGTACGAGCAGTACTTC
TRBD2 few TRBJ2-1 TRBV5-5 CASKALAGSPPHEQFF TGTGCCAGCAAGGCCCTAGCGGGATCCCCCCCCCATGAGCAGTTCTTC
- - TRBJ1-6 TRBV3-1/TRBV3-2 CASSQRQSWNSPLHF TGTGCCAGCAGCCAAAGACAGTCATGGAATTCACCCCTCCACTTT
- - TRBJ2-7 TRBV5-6 CASSRTERVDYEQYF TGTGCCAGCAGCCGCACAGAGAGAGTAGATTACGAGCAGTACTTC
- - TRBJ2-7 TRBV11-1 CASSQDSYEQYF TGTGCCAGCAGTCAGGACTCCTACGAGCAGTACTTC
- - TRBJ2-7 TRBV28 CASSPTARGGEQYF TGTGCCAGCTCCCCTACGGCCCGAGGGGGGGAGCAGTACTTC
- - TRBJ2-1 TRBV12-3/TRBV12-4 CASSHNREQFF TGTGCCAGCAGTCACAATCGTGAGCAGTTCTTC
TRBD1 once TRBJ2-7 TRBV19 CASSTDRMAYEQYF TGTGCCAGTAGTACGGACAGGATGGCCTACGAGCAGTACTTC
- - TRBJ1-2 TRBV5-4 CASSFARQDPLGYTF TGTGCCAGCAGCTTCGCCCGACAGGATCCGCTAGGCTACACCTTC
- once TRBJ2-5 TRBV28 CASDRGRRSQETQYF TGTGCCAGCGACAGAGGGAGAAGATCCCAAGAGACCCAGTACTTC
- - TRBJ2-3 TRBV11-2 CASSLGAKDTQYF TGTGCCAGCAGCTTAGGGGCGAAGGATACGCAGTATTTT
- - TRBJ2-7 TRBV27 CASSPPGRQYEQYF TGTGCCAGCAGCCCGCCCGGGCGACAGTACGAGCAGTACTTC
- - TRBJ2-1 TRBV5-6 CASSKEGPSYNEQFF TGTGCCAGCAGCAAGGAGGGCCCTTCCTACAATGAGCAGTTCTTC
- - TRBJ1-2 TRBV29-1 CSVGGRWDDGYTF TGCAGCGTTGGCGGACGCTGGGACGATGGCTACACCTTC
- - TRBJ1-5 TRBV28 CASSGPGSEEPQHF TGTGCCAGCAGTGGCCCCGGTTCGGAGGAGCCCCAGCATTTT
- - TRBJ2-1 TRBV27 CASSPGGLSGTNEQFF TGTGCCAGCAGCCCAGGGGGGTTAAGCGGGACCAATGAGCAGTTCTTC
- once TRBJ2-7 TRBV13 CASSLLVAPNGEQYF TGTGCCAGCAGCTTACTCGTAGCTCCCAATGGCGAGCAGTACTTC
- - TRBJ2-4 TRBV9 CASSPPEGFDIQYF TGTGCCAGCAGCCCCCCCGAGGGGTTCGACATTCAGTACTTC
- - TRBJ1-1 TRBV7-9 CASSLEANTEAFF TGTGCCAGCAGCTTAGAGGCGAACACTGAAGCTTTCTTT
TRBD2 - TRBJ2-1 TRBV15 CATSRDLAGEGNEQFF TGTGCCACCAGCAGAGATCTGGCGGGAGAAGGCAATGAGCAGTTCTTC
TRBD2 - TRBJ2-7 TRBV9 CASSRIAGDHEQYF TGTGCCAGCAGCCGGATTGCGGGAGACCACGAGCAGTACTTC
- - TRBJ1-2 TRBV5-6 CASSFLTDPYGYTF TGTGCCAGCAGCTTCTTGACAGACCCCTATGGCTACACCTTC
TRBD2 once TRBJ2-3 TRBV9 CASSGGLAGDTDTQYF TGTGCCAGCAGCGGAGGACTAGCGGGAGACACAGATACGCAGTATTTT
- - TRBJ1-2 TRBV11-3 CASSLDREKGYGYTF TGTGCCAGCAGCTTAGATAGGGAGAAAGGATACGGCTACACCTTC
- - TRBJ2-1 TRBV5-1 CASSVDRGSDEQFF TGCGCCAGCAGCGTGGACCGGGGGTCGGATGAGCAGTTCTTC
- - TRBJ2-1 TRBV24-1 CATSDLLSNEQFF TGTGCCACCAGTGATTTGCTCAGCAATGAGCAGTTCTTC
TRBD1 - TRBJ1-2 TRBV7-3 CASSLTAERGQGYTF TGTGCCAGCAGCTTAACCGCGGAGAGGGGGCAAGGCTACACCTTC